This T cell receptor (beta chain) originates from a study of T cell changes during pregnancy in multiple sclerosis. The CDR3 contains 14 residues. Germline V gene data show CDR1 as SEHNR and CDR2 as FQNEAQ (reference sequence). V was trimmed by 2 bases and J by 1 base, leaving 8 bases between them. Method: immunoSEQ multiplex PCR; TCRdb's copy keeps in-frame clones and lacks some. The table includes fewer than 75,000 clones, less than 95% detected once. The origin of this receptor is a female donor in good health, enrolled as a control in a pregnancy study. Sequences were derived from peripheral blood, sampled after pregnancy. The chain carries TRBV7-9 and TRBJ1-1, with D perhaps matching TRBD1 (5 bases). The CDR3 DNA reads TGTGCCAGCAGCTTACTTACAGGGAACACTGAAGCTTTCTTT. This translates into CASSLLTGNTEAFF.